A single sample gave rise to the 19 T cell receptor beta chains below, sequenced in a study of cytomegalovirus exposure and HLA in healthy donors. Primers for the PCR totalled 60 Vbeta and 13 Jbeta. Generated by immunoSEQ multiplex PCR, the TCRdb table keeps only in-frame clones and is missing some. The sample has about 89,000 clones, roughly 79% seen once. Sequenced sample: PBMCs. The source is a male donor in good health and CMV-seronegative.

V usage is TRBV2 and J usage is TRBJ2-7; TRBD2 matches 8 bases. Germline V CDR1 and CDR2: SNHLY, FYNNEI. This CDR3 spans 16 amino acids. V lost 8 bases and J lost 1; bases outside the gene matches: 13. CDR3 bases: TGTGCCAGCCCCCGGGAGGTAGCGGGGTCGTCCTACGAGCAGTACTTC. Residues: CASPREVAGSSYEQYF.

This clone was counted a few times. The J gene is TRBJ1-1, the V gene TRBV25-1; TRBD1 aligns across 7 bases. Looked up from germline, CDR1 is MGHDK and CDR2 is SYGVNS. The CDR3 loop spans 13 amino acids. J lost 2 bases, V lost 6 bases, and 3 bases had no gene match. CDR3 coding DNA: TGTGCCAGCAGCGGGACAGCCAACACTGAAGCTTTCTTT. It encodes CASSGTANTEAFF.

The V call is TRBV27, the J call TRBJ2-6; D perhaps matches TRBD1 (6 bases). Deletions cut 6 bases from V and 0 bases from J, with 12 bases between. Germline CDR1 is MNHEY and CDR2 is SMNVEV (reference sequence). The CDR3 has 16 amino acids. CDR3 residues: CASRRWTASGANVLTF. The CDR3 region has the DNA TGTGCCAGCAGACGCTGGACAGCCTCTGGGGCCAACGTCCTGACTTTC.

This chain connects TRBV7-2 to TRBJ1-2; 7 nucleotides match TRBD1. CDR3 length equals 13 residues. Trimming at V came to 5 bases and at J to 2 bases, leaving 2 bases not matched to a gene. Looked up from germline, CDR1 is SGHTA and CDR2 is FQGNSA. In nucleotides, the CDR3 is TGTGCCAGCAGCCAGGGACAGAACTATGGCTACACCTTC. It codes for CASSQGQNYGYTF.

This chain links TRBV27 with TRBJ1-5; TRBD1 agrees at 7 bases. The V gene end was trimmed by 6 bases and the J gene end by 0 bases; junction bases not matched to a gene: 11. CDR1 is MNHEY, CDR2 SMNVEV, per germline (reference sequence). The CDR3 runs to 17 residues. The CDR3 nucleotides are TGTGCCAGCAGGCGACAGGGCGATAGGTATAGCAATCAGCCCCAGCATTTT. It is translated as CASRRQGDRYSNQPQHF.

J is TRBJ1-2 and V is TRBV5-1; the D is unclear. The CDR3 sequence is 14 residues long. CDR1 is SGHRS and CDR2 is YFSETQ in the germline V gene. The ends were cut back, 1 base at V and 0 bases at J, with 7 bases in the middle. CDR3 protein: CASSLYTSNYGYTF. CDR3 bases: TGCGCCAGCAGCTTGTACACCTCTAACTATGGCTACACCTTC.

This chain uses TRBV5-1 with TRBJ2-2; TRBD1 agrees at 7 bases. Trimming at V came to 0 bases and at J to 4 bases, leaving 3 bases not matched to a gene. From germline, CDR1 is SGHRS and CDR2 YFSETQ. There are 15 residues in the CDR3. The CDR3 bases are TGCGCCAGCAGCTTGGTGGCAGGGGGCACCGGGGAGCTGTTTTTT. Translation gives CASSLVAGGTGELFF.

This chain connects TRBV25-1 to TRBJ1-4, with unresolved D. V dropped 3 bases and J dropped 3 bases, with 14 bases sitting between them. Germline CDR1 MGHDK, CDR2 SYGVNS. There are 16 residues in the CDR3. The CDR3 region is CASSDEFDTSNEKLFF. CDR3 nucleotides: TGTGCCAGCAGTGATGAATTCGACACCTCTAATGAAAAACTGTTTTTT.

This clone was counted a few times. The chain has TRBV19 and TRBJ1-6; a weak D match, TRBD1 (5 bases). Germline CDR1 reads LNHDA; CDR2 reads SQIVND (reference sequence). V was clipped by 6 bases and J by 9 bases, with 18 bases between them. This CDR3 has 15 amino acids. CDR3 DNA sequence: TGTGCCAGTAGGTCAGAGTCGACAGCAGGTTCACCCCTCCACTTT. It is translated as CASRSESTAGSPLHF.

V and J are TRBV19 and TRBJ2-3; tentatively, D is TRBD2 (6 bases). Germline V gene data show CDR1 as LNHDA and CDR2 as SQIVND (reference sequence). The V gene lost 6 bases and the J gene lost 6 bases, with 25 bases spanning the gap. The CDR3 runs 17 residues. CDR3: CASSINRGLKVGDTQYF. The CDR3 nucleotides read TGTGCCAGTAGCATAAACCGGGGACTTAAGGTTGGGGATACGCAGTATTTT.

The CDR3 region is CASSLIGSGRADTQYF. CDR3 in DNA: TGTGCCAGCAGCTTAATCGGGAGCGGGAGGGCGGATACGCAGTATTTT. This chain connects TRBV7-2 to TRBJ2-3; 10 nucleotides line up with TRBD2. The CDR3 covers 16 residues. Germline V CDR1 and CDR2: SGHTA, FQGNSA. With 2 bases clipped from V and 6 bases from J, the junction kept 8 bases outside the gene matches.

This chain uses TRBV7-6 with TRBJ2-3; no reliable D call. V lost 5 bases and J lost 0, with 12 bases in between. The CDR3 extends over 15 amino acids. Germline V gene lookup returns CDR1 SGHVS and CDR2 FNYEAQ. CDR3 sequence: CASSRDTSSTDTQYF. For the CDR3, the DNA is TGTGCCAGCAGCCGAGACACATCTAGCACAGATACGCAGTATTTT.

The chain carries TRBV11-1 and TRBJ1-2, with D possibly TRBD1 on 6 matching bases. Germline V lookup: CDR1 SGHAT, CDR2 FQDESV (reference sequence). V was pared by 3 bases and J by 2 bases, with 16 bases between. The length of the CDR3 is 16 residues. CDR3 in amino acids: CASSLLTGASNYGYTF. DNA for the CDR3: TGTGCCAGCAGCTTGCTGACAGGTGCTTCCAACTATGGCTACACCTTC. The whole variable domain, filled in from reference TRBV11-1 and TRBJ1-2, reads EAEVAQSPRYKITEKSQAVAFWCDPISGHATLYWYRQILGQGPELLVQFQDESVVDDSQLPKDRFSAERLKGVDSTLKIQPAELGDSAMYLCASSLLTGASNYGYTFGSGTRLTVV.

This rearrangement joins TRBV28 to TRBJ2-1; 14 nucleotides match TRBD2. The CDR3 loop spans 16 amino acids. Trimming took 4 bases from V and 7 from J; bases not matched to a gene: 6. Germline assignment: CDR1 MDHEN and CDR2 SYDVKM. Here the CDR3 DNA reads TGTGCCAGCAGTTCTCCGGGACTAGCGGGAGTTAATGAGCAGTTCTTC. Protein product: CASSSPGLAGVNEQFF.

The chain joins TRBV9 to TRBJ2-2, with D possibly being TRBD2 (7 bases). The germline V and J ends were trimmed by 4 bases and 7 bases, with 14 bases remaining between them. The germline V gene encodes CDR1 SGDLS and CDR2 YYNGEE. This CDR3 region has 14 residues. The CDR3 DNA reads TGTGCCAGCAGCCTAGGGGGGGGCGGCGGGGAGCTGTTTTTT. This gives the protein CASSLGGGGGELFF.

V and J are TRBV10-1 and TRBJ2-1, with D possibly being TRBD1 (6 bases). Trimming took off 5 bases at V and 8 bases at J, with 22 bases between the two ends. Germline V gene sequence: CDR1 WNHNN, CDR2 SYGVQD (reference sequence). The CDR3 extends over 16 amino acids. DNA of the CDR3: TGCGCCAGCAGTCCCGGGTGGGCAGGGGATGGCGATGAGCAGTTCTTC. This translates into CASSPGWAGDGDEQFF.

This chain links TRBV11-2 with TRBJ2-7; 8 bases agree with TRBD1. The CDR3 is made up of 15 amino acids. The germline V gene has CDR1 SGHAT and CDR2 FQNNGV. J lost 4 bases, V lost 5 bases, and 10 bases had no gene match. The CDR3 nucleotides read TGTGCCAGCAGCACCTCAGCAGGGGGCGCGTACGAGCAGTACTTC. Translation: CASSTSAGGAYEQYF.

The chain joins TRBV11-2 to TRBJ2-3; the match to TRBD2 covers 13 bases. The CDR3 spans 16 residues. CDR1 SGHAT and CDR2 FQNNGV come from the germline V gene. V was pared by 4 bases and J by 2 bases, with 3 bases of the junction left unmatched. The CDR3: CASSSGLAGFTDTQYF. The DNA of the CDR3 is TGTGCCAGCAGCTCGGGACTAGCGGGGTTCACAGATACGCAGTATTTT.

In this sample, this clone turned up once. This chain links TRBV4-3 with TRBJ1-2; D gene unclear. Germline-derived CDR1 and CDR2 are LGHNA and YSLEER. The V and J ends lost 2 bases and 1 base respectively, with 5 bases between them. The CDR3 contains 13 residues. Here the CDR3 reads CASSQTLNYGYTF. The CDR3 nucleotides are TGCGCCAGCAGCCAAACTCTTAACTATGGCTACACCTTC.